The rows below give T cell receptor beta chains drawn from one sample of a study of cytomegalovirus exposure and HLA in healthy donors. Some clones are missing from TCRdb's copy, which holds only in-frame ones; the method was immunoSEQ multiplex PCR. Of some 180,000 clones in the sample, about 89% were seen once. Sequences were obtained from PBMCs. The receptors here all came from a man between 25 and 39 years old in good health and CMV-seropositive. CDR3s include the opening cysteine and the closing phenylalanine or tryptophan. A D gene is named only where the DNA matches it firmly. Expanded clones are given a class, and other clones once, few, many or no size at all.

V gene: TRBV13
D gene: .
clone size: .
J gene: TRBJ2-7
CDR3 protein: CASSLVGADYEQYF
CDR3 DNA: TGTGCCAGCAGCTTAGTTGGGGCGGACTACGAGCAGTACTTC

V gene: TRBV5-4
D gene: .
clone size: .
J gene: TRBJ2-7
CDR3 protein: CASSKSPGTSYEQYF
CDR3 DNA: TGTGCCAGCAGCAAAAGCCCGGGAACCTCCTACGAGCAGTACTTC

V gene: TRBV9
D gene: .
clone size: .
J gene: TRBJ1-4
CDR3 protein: CASSQGEGNEKLFF
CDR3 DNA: TGTGCCAGCAGCCAGGGAGAGGGTAATGAAAAACTGTTTTTT

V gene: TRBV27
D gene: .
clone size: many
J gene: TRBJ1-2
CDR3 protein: CASSSGTLYGYTF
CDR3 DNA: TGTGCCAGCAGTTCCGGGACACTTTATGGCTACACCTTC

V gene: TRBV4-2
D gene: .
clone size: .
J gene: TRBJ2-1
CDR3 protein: CASSSSSSNEQFF
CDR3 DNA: TGTGCCAGCAGCTCCTCTAGCAGCAATGAGCAGTTCTTC

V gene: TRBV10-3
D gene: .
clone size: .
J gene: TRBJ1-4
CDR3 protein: CAISEGPGGDEKLFF
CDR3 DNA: TGTGCCATCAGTGAGGGCCCTGGAGGAGATGAAAAACTGTTTTTT

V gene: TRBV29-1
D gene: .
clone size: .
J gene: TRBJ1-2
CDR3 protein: CSVDLYYGYTF
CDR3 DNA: TGCAGCGTTGACCTTTACTATGGCTACACCTTC

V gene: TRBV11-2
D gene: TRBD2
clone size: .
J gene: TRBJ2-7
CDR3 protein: CASSLVASGSKYEQYF
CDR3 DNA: TGTGCCAGCAGCTTAGTGGCTAGCGGGAGTAAGTACGAGCAGTACTTC

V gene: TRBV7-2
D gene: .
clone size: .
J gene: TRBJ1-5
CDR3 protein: CASSPDGYSNQPQHF
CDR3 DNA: TGTGCCAGCAGCCCGGACGGTTATAGCAATCAGCCCCAGCATTTT

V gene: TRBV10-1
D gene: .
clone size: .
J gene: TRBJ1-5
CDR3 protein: CATQQASNQPQHF
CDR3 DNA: TGCGCCACCCAACAGGCTAGCAATCAGCCCCAGCATTTT

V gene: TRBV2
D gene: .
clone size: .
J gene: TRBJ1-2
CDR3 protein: CASNTGPKPDYGYTF
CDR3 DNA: TGTGCCAGCAACACCGGGCCTAAACCCGACTATGGCTACACCTTC

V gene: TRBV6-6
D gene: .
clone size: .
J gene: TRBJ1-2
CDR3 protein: CASSYGSAGGYTF
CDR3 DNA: TGTGCCAGCAGTTACGGGTCAGCCGGTGGCTACACCTTC

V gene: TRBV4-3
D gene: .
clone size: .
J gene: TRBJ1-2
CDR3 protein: CASSQVLEYVGYTF
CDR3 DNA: TGCGCCAGCAGCCAAGTACTTGAGTACGTTGGCTACACCTTC

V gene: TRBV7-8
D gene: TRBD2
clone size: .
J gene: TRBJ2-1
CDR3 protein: CASSLDTLLAGGYNEQFF
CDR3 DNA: TGTGCCAGCAGCTTAGATACTCTCCTAGCGGGGGGGTACAATGAGCAGTTCTTC

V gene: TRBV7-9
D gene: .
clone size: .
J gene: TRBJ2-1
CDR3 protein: CASSLTVGSTGYEQFF
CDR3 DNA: TGTGCCAGCAGCTTAACGGTCGGATCCACTGGGTATGAGCAGTTCTTC

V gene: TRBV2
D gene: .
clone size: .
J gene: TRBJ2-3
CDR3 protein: CASRTTTDTQYF
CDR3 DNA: TGTGCCAGCAGGACTACCACAGATACGCAGTATTTT

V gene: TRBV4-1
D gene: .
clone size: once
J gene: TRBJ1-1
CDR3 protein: CASSQVTAMNTEAFF
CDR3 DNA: TGCGCCAGCAGCCAAGTAACGGCTATGAACACTGAAGCTTTCTTT

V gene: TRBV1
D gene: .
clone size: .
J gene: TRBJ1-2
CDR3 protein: CTSSPLRPDNYGYTF
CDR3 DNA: TGCACCAGCAGCCCCCTCAGGCCTGACAACTATGGCTACACCTTC

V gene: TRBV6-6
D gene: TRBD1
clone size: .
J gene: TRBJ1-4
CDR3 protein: CASIKTGGWEKLFF
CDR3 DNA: TGTGCCAGCATCAAAACAGGGGGTTGGGAAAAACTGTTTTTT

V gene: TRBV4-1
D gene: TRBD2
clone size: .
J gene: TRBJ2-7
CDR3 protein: CASSRLAGGPSSYEQYF
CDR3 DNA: TGCGCCAGCAGCCGACTAGCGGGGGGTCCGAGCTCCTACGAGCAGTACTTC

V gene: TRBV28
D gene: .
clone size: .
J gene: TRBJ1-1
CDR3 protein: CASSSDLQEAFF
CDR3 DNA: TGTGCCAGCAGTTCCGACCTACAGGAAGCTTTCTTT

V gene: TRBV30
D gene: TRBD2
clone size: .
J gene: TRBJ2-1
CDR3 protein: CAWSWGGNEQFF
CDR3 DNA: TGTGCCTGGAGTTGGGGGGGGAATGAGCAGTTCTTC

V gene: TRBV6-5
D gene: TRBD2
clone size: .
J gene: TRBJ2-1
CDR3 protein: CASSQTSGIWNEQFF
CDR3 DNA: TGTGCCAGCAGCCAAACTAGCGGGATCTGGAATGAGCAGTTCTTC

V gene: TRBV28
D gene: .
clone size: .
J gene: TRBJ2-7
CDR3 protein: CASSLPGLSSYEQYF
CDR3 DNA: TGTGCCAGCAGCCTCCCGGGCCTTAGCTCCTACGAGCAGTACTTC

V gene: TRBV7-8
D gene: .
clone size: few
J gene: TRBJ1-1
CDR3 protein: CASSLPLGRYTEAFF
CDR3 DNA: TGTGCCAGCAGCCTACCCTTGGGTAGGTACACTGAAGCTTTCTTT

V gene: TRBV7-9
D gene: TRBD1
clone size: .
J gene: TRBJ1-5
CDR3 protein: CASSATGDRNQPQHF
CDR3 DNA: TGTGCCAGCAGCGCGACAGGGGATCGCAATCAGCCCCAGCATTTT

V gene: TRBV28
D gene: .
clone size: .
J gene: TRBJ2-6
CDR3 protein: CASSFTEQRSGANVLTF
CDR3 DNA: TGTGCCAGCAGTTTCACCGAGCAGCGTTCTGGGGCCAACGTCCTGACTTTC

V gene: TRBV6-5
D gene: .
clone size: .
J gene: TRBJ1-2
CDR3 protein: CATSSKSGGYTF
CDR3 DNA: TGTGCCACCTCCAGCAAATCGGGTGGCTACACCTTC